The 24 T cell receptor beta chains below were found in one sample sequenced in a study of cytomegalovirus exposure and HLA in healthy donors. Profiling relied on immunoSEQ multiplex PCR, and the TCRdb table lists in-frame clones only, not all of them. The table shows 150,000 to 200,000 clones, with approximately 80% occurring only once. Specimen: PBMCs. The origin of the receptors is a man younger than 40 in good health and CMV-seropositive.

Here the CDR3 reads CASSPGWANTEAFF. The CDR3 DNA reads TGCGCCAGCAGCCCAGGATGGGCAAACACTGAAGCTTTCTTT. This chain links TRBV4-3 with TRBJ1-1; D is unclear. Looked up from germline, CDR1 is LGHNA and CDR2 is YSLEER. This CDR3 has 14 residues. Trimming took off 4 bases at V and 2 bases at J, with 11 bases between the two ends.

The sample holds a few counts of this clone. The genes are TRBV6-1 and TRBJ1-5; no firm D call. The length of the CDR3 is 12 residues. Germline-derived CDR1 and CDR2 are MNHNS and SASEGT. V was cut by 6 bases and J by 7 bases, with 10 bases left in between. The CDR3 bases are TGTGCCAGCAGAGTGAATAGCCAGCCCCAGCATTTT. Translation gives CASRVNSQPQHF.

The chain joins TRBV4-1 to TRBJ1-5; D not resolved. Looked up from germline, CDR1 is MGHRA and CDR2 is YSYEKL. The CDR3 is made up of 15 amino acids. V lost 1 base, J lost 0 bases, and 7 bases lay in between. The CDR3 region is CASSQGHLSNQPQHF. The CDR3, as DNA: TGCGCCAGCAGCCAAGGACACCTTAGCAATCAGCCCCAGCATTTT.

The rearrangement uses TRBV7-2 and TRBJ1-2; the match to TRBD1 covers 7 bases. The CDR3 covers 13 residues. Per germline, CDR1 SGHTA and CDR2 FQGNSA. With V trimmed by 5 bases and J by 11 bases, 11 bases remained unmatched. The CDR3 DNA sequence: TGTGCCAGCAGCCCCGAAAAGACAGGGCCATACACCTTC. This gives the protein CASSPEKTGPYTF.

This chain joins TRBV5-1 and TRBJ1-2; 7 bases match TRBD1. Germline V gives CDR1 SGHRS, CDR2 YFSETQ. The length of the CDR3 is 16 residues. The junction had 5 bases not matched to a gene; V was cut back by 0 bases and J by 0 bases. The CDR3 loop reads CASSLVPQGANYGYTF. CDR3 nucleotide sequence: TGCGCCAGCAGCTTGGTCCCCCAGGGGGCTAACTATGGCTACACCTTC.

Written as DNA, the CDR3 is TGCGCCAGCAGCCAAGATGAGGGGGCCGTCACCGGGGAGCTGTTTTTT. It codes for CASSQDEGAVTGELFF. The chain couples TRBV4-3 to TRBJ2-2; TRBD1 matches at 7 bases. CDR3 length: 16 residues. The junction had 5 bases not matched to a gene; V was cut back by 0 bases and J by 4 bases. Germline V lookup: CDR1 LGHNA, CDR2 YSLEER.

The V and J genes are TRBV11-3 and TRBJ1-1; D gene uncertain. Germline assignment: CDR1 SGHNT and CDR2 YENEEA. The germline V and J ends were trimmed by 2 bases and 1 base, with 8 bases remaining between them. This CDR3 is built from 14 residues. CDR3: CASSLSSANTEAFF. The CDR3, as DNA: TGTGCCAGCAGCTTATCGAGTGCGAACACTGAAGCTTTCTTT.

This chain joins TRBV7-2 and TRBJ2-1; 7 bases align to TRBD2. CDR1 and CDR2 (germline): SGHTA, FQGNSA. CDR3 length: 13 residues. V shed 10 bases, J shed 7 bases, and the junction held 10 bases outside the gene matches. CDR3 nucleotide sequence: TGTGCCATCTCGGGGGGATCGTTAAATGAGCAGTTCTTC. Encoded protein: CAISGGSLNEQFF.

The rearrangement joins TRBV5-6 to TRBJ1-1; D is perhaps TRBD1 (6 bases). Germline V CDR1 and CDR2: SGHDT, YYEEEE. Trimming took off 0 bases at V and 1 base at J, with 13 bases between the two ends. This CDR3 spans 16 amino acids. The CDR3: CASSLGVRGGNTEAFF. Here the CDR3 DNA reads TGTGCCAGCAGCTTGGGAGTCAGAGGGGGGAACACTGAAGCTTTCTTT. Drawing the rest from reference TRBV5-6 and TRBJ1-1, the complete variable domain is DAGVTQSPTHLIKTRGQQVTLRCSPKSGHDTVSWYQQALGQGPQFIFQYYEEEERQRGNFPDRFSGHQFPNYSSELNVNALLLGDSALYLCASSLGVRGGNTEAFFGQGTRLTVV.

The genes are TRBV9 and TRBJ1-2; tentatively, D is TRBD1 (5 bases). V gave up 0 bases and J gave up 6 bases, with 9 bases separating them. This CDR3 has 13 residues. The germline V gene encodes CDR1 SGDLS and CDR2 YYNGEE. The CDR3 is CASSVEGFHGYTF. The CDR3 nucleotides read TGTGCCAGCAGCGTAGAGGGGTTCCATGGCTACACCTTC.

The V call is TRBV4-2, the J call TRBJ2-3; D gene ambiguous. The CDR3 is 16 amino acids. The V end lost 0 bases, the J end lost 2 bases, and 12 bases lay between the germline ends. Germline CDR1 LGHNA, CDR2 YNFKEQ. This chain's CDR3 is CASSQDRSLNTDTQYF. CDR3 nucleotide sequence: TGTGCCAGCAGCCAAGATCGAAGCTTAAACACAGATACGCAGTATTTT.

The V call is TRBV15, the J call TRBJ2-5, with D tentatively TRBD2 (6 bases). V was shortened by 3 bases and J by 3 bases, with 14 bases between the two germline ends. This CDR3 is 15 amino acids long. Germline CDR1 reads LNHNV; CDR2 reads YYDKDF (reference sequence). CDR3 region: CATSRTRIPEETQYF. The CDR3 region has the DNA TGTGCCACCAGCAGGACTAGGATTCCGGAAGAGACCCAGTACTTC.

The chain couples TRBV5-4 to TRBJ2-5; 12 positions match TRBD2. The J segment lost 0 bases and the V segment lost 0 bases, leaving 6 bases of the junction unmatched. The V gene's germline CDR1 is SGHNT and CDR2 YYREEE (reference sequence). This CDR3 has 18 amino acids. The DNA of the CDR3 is TGTGCCAGCAGCTTGGAGGCTAGCGGGGGGGGGTACCAAGAGACCCAGTACTTC. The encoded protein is CASSLEASGGGYQETQYF.

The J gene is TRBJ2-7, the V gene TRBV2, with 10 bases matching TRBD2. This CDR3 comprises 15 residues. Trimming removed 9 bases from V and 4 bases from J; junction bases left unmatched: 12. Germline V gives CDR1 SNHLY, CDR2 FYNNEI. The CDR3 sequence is CASLNQRGGAYEQYF. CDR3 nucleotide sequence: TGTGCCAGTCTGAATCAGCGGGGGGGAGCGTACGAGCAGTACTTC.

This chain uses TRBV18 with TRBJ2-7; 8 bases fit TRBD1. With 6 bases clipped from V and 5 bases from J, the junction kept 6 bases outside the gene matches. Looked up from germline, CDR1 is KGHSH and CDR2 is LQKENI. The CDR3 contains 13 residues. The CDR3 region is CASSQTGDHEQYF. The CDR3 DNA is TGTGCCAGCTCCCAGACAGGGGACCACGAGCAGTACTTC.

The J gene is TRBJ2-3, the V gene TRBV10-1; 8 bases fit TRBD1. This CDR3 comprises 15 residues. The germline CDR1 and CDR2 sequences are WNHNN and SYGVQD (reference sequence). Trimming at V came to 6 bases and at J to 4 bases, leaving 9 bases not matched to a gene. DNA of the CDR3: TGCGCCAGCAGCCCGACAGGGGTCGAGTCAGATACGCAGTATTTT. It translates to CASSPTGVESDTQYF.

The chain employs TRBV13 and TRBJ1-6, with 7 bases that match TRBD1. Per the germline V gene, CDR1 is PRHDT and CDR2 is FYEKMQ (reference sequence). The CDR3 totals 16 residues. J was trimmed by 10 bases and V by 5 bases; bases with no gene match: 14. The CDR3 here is CASSAGTEGVGSPLHF. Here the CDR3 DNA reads TGTGCCAGCAGCGCTGGGACAGAGGGGGTAGGATCACCCCTCCACTTT.

CDR3 amino acids: CASSRNQGYEQYF. CDR3 in DNA: TGTGCCAGCAGCCGAAATCAGGGTTACGAGCAGTACTTC. The V gene is TRBV5-4, the J gene TRBJ2-7; perhaps TRBD1 as D (5 bases). Looked up from germline, CDR1 is SGHNT and CDR2 is YYREEE (reference sequence). V lost 4 bases and J lost 4, with 12 bases in between. CDR3 length: 13 amino acids. Filled out from reference TRBV5-4 and TRBJ2-7, the complete variable domain reads ETGVTQSPTHLIKTRGQQVTLRCSSQSGHNTVSWYQQALGQGPQFIFQYYREEENGRGNFPPRFSGLQFPNYSSELNVNALELDDSALYLCASSRNQGYEQYFGPGTRLTVT.

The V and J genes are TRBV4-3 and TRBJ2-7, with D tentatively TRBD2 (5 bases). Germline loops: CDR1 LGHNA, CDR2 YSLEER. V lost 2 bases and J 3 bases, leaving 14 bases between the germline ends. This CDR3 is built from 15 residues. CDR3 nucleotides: TGCGCCAGCAGCCAATTTGAGGGAGTAGGCTACGAGCAGTACTTC. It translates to CASSQFEGVGYEQYF.

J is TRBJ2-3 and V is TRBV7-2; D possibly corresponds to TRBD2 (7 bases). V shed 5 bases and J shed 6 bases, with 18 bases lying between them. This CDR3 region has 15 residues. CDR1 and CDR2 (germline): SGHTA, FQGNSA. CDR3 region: CASSDIGGGLDTQYF. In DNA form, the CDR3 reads TGTGCCAGCAGCGACATAGGGGGGGGCCTCGATACGCAGTATTTT.

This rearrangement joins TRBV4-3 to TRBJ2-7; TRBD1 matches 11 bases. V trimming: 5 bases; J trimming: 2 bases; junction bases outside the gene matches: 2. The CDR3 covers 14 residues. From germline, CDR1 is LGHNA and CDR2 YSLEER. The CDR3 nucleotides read TGCGCCAGCAGCAGGACAGGGGGCACCTACGAGCAGTACTTC. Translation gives CASSRTGGTYEQYF.

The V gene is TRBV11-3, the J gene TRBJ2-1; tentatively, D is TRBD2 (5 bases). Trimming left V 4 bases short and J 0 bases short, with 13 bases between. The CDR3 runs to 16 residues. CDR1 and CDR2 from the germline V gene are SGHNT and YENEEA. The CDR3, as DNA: TGTGCCAGCAGCTCCCGAAGCGGAAGCTCCTACAATGAGCAGTTCTTC. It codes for CASSSRSGSSYNEQFF.

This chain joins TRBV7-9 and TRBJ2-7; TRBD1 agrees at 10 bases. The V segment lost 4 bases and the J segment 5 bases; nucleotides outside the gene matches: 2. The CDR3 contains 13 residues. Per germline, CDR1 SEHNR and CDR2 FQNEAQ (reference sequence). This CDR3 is CASSWTGGNEQYF. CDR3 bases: TGTGCCAGCAGCTGGACAGGGGGAAACGAGCAGTACTTC.

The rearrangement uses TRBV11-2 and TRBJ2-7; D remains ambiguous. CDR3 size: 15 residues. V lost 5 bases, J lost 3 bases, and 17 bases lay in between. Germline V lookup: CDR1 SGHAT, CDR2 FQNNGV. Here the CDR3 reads CASSLFFGALYEQYF. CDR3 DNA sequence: TGTGCCAGCAGCCTCTTCTTTGGAGCACTCTACGAGCAGTACTTC.